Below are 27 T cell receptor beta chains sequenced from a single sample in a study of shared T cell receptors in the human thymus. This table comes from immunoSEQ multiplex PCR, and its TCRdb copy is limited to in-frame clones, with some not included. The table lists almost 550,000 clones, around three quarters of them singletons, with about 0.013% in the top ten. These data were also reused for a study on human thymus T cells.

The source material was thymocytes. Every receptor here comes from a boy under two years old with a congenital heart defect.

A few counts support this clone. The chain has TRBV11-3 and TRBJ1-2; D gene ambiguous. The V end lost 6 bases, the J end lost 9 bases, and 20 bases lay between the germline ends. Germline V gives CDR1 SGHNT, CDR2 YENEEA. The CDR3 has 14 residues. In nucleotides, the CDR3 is TGTGCCAGCAGACAGCCCGGGAACAGCCGGAGCTACACCTTC. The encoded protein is CASRQPGNSRSYTF.

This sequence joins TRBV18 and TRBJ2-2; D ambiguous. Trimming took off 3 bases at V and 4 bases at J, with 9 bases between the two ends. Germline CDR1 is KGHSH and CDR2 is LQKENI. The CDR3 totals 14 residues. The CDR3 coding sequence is TGTGCCAGCTCACCCCTGGCAGTCACCGGGGAGCTGTTTTTT. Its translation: CASSPLAVTGELFF.

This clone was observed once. The CDR3 DNA is TGTGCCAGCAGCCGCCAAACTAGCGGCTATTACAATGAGCAGTTCTTC. Amino acids: CASSRQTSGYYNEQFF. V and J are TRBV7-3 and TRBJ2-1; 8 bases are a match to TRBD2. V trimming: 5 bases; J trimming: 4 bases; junction bases outside the gene matches: 10. This CDR3 comprises 16 residues. Germline V gene lookup returns CDR1 SGHTA and CDR2 FQGTGA.

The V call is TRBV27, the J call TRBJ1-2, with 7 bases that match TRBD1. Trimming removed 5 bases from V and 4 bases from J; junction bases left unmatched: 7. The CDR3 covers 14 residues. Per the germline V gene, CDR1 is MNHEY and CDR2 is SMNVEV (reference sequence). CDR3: CASSATGTVYGYTF. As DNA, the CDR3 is TGTGCCAGCAGTGCCACCGGGACAGTCTATGGCTACACCTTC.

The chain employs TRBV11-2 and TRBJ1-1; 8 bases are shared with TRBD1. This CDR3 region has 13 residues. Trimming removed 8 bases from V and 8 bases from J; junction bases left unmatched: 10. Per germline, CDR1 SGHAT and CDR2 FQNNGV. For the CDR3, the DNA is TGTGCCAGCCCCACAGGCCGGGACAGGGAAGCTTTCTTT. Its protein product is CASPTGRDREAFF.

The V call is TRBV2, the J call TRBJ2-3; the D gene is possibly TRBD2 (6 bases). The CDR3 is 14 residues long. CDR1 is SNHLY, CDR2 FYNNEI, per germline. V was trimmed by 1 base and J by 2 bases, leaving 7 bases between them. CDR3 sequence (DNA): TGTGCCAGCAGTGAAGGACTAGACACAGATACGCAGTATTTT. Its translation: CASSEGLDTDTQYF.

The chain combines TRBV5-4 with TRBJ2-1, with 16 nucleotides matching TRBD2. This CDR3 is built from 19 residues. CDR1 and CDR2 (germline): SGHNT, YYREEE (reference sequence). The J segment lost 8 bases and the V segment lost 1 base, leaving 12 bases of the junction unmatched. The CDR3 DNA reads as TGTGCCAGCAGCTTGTACGGGACTAGCGGGAGGGCCGTTGGCGATGAGCAGTTCTTC. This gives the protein CASSLYGTSGRAVGDEQFF.

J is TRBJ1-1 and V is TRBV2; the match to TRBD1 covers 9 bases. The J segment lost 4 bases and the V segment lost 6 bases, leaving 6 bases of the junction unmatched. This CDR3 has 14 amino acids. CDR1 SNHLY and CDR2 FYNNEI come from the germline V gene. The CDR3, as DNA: TGTGCCAGCAGGAACAGGGGGCGATTCACTGAAGCTTTCTTT. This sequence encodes CASRNRGRFTEAFF.

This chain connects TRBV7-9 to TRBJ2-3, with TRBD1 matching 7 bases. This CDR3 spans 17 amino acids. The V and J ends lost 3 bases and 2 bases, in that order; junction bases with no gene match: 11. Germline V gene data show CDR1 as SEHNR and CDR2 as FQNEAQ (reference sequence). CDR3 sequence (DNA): TGTGCCAGCAGCTTTCGGTCCGGGACAGAGGACACAGATACGCAGTATTTT. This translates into CASSFRSGTEDTDTQYF. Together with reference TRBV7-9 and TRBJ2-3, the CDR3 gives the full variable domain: DTGVSQNPRHKITKRGQNVTFRCDPISEHNRLYWYRQTLGQGPEFLTYFQNEAQLEKSRLLSDRFSAERPKGSFSTLEIQRTEQGDSAMYLCASSFRSGTEDTDTQYFGPGTRLTVL.

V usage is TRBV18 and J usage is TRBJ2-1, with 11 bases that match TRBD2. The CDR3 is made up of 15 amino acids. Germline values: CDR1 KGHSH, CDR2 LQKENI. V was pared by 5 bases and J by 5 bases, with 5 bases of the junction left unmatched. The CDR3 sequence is CASSTSGGPDNEQFF. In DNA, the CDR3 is TGTGCCAGCTCAACTAGCGGGGGTCCAGACAATGAGCAGTTCTTC.

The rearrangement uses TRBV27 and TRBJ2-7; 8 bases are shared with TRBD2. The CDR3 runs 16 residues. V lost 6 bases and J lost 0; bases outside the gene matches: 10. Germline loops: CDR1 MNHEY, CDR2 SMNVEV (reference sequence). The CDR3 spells CASRRSLGLVSYEQYF. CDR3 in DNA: TGTGCCAGCAGACGGTCCCTGGGACTAGTCTCCTACGAGCAGTACTTC.

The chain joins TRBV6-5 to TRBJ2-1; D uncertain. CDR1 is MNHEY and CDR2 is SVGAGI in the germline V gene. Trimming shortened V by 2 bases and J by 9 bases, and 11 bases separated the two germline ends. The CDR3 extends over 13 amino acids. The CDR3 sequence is CASSYVQAGEQFF. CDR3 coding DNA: TGTGCCAGCAGTTACGTCCAAGCAGGTGAGCAGTTCTTC.

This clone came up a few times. The CDR3 reads CAIPGQASGELFF. DNA of the CDR3: TGCGCCATCCCGGGACAGGCGTCCGGGGAGCTGTTTTTT. V gene TRBV5-1 combines with J gene TRBJ2-2; 8 bases align to TRBD1. Unmatched junction bases numbered 7, after V lost 9 bases and J lost 6 bases. The germline V gene has CDR1 SGHRS and CDR2 YFSETQ. This CDR3 spans 13 amino acids.

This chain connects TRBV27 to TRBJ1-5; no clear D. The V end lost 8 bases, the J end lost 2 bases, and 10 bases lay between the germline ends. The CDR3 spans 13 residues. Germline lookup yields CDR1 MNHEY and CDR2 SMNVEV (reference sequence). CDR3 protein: CASGVSGNQPQHF. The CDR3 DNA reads TGTGCCAGCGGGGTTAGCGGCAATCAGCCCCAGCATTTT.

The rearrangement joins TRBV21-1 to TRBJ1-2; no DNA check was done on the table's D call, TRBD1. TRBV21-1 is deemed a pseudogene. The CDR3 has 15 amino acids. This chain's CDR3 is CASSKAAGLDYGYTF. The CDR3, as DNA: TGTGCCAGCAGCAAAGCGGCAGGGCTAGACTATGGCTACACCTTC.

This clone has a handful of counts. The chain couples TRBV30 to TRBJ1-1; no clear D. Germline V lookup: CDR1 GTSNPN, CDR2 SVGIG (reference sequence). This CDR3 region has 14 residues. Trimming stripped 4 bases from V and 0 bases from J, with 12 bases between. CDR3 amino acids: CAWTIYPMNTEAFF. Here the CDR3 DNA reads TGTGCCTGGACTATCTACCCCATGAACACTGAAGCTTTCTTT.

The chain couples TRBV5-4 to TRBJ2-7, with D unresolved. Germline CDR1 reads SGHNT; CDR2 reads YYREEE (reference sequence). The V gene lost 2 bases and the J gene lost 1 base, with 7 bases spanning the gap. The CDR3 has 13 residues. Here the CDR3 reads CASSFNGSYEQYF. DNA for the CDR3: TGTGCCAGCAGCTTCAACGGGTCCTACGAGCAGTACTTC.

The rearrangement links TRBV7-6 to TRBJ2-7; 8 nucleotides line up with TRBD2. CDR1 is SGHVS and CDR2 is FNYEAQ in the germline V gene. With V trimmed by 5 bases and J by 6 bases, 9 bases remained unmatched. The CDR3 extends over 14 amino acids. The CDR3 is CASSNTGLGGEQYF. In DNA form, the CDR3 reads TGTGCCAGCAGCAACACGGGACTAGGGGGCGAGCAGTACTTC.

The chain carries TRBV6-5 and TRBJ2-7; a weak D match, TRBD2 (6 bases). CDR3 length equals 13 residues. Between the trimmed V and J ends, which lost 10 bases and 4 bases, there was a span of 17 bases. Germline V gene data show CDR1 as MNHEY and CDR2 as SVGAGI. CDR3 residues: CATAGGAEYEQYF. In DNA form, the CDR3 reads TGTGCCACCGCAGGCGGGGCCGAGTACGAGCAGTACTTC.

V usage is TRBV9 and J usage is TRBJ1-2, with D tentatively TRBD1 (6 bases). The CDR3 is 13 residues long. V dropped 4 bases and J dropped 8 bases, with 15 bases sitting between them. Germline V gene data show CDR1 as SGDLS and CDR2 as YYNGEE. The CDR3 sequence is CASSLRGEGGYTF. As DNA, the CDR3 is TGTGCCAGCAGCCTCAGGGGTGAGGGAGGCTACACCTTC.

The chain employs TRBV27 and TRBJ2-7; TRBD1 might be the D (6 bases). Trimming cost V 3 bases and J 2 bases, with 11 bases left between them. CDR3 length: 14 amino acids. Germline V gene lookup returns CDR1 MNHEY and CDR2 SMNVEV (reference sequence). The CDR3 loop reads CASSFLDSPYEQYF. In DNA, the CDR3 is TGTGCCAGCAGTTTTTTGGACAGTCCCTACGAGCAGTACTTC.

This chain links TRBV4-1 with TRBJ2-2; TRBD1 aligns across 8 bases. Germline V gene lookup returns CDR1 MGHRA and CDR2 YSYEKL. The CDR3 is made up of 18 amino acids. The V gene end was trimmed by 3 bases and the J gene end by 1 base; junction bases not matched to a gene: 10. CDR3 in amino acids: CASSHKIRTGLNTGELFF. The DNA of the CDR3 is TGCGCCAGCAGCCACAAGATTAGGACAGGGCTGAACACCGGGGAGCTGTTTTTT.

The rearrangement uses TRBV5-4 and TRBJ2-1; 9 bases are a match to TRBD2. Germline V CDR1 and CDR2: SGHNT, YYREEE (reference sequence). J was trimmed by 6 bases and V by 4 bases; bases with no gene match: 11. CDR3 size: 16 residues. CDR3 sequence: CASSAEPTSGSNEQFF. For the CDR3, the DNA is TGTGCCAGCAGCGCTGAACCGACTAGCGGAAGCAATGAGCAGTTCTTC. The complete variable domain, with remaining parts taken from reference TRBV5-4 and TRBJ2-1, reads ETGVTQSPTHLIKTRGQQVTLRCSSQSGHNTVSWYQQALGQGPQFIFQYYREEENGRGNFPPRFSGLQFPNYSSELNVNALELDDSALYLCASSAEPTSGSNEQFFGPGTRLTVL.

CDR3 nucleotides: TGTGCCAGCAGGCCTAGCGGGAGTGATACGCAGTATTTT. Translation gives CASRPSGSDTQYF. The chain carries TRBV7-9 and TRBJ2-3; 10 bases fit TRBD2. Germline assignment: CDR1 SEHNR and CDR2 FQNEAQ (reference sequence). The CDR3 length is 13 residues. The V and J ends lost 6 bases and 6 bases, in that order; junction bases with no gene match: 3.

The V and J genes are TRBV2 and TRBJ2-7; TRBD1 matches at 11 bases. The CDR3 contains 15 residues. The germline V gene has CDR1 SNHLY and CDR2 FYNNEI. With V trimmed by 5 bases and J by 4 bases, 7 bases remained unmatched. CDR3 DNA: TGTGCCAGCAGTCTAGGACAGGGGGCGGGTTACGAGCAGTACTTC. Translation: CASSLGQGAGYEQYF.

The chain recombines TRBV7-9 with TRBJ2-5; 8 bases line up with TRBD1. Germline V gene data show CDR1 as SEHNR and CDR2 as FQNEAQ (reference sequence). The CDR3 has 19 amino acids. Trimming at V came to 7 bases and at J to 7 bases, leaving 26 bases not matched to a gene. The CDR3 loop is CASIRGGGQGNTTSGTQYF. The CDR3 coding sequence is TGTGCCAGCATCAGAGGGGGAGGACAGGGAAATACAACTTCAGGGACCCAGTACTTC.

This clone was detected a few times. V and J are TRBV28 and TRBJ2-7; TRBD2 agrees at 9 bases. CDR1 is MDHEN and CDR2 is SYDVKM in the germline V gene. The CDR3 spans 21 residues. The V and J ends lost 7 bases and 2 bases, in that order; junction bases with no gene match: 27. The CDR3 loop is CASNASKKTTTSGYGAYEQYF. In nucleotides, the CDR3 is TGTGCCAGCAACGCCTCAAAGAAAACTACGACTAGCGGCTATGGGGCCTACGAGCAGTACTTC.